The following is a TCR beta chain sequence with its context. The data were obtained in a study of CD8 T cells in Susac syndrome. Trimming removed 0 bases from V and 2 bases from J; junction bases left unmatched: 9. This CDR3 is built from 19 residues. Germline V gene lookup returns CDR1 SGHVS and CDR2 FNYEAQ. Blood CD8+ and CD4+ T cells underwent high-throughput TCR beta sequencing. TEMRA cells were FACS-enriched, unlike CD8+ and CD4+ T cells, which were negatively isolated. It was with random hexamers that about 0.45 to 1 ug RNA was reverse transcribed. MiXCR, run by TCRdb on the immunoSEQ multiplex PCR reads, gives a single entry per CDR3 protein. The data contain more than 250,000 distinct CDR3 sequences, roughly nine tenths of them singletons.

Sequenced sample: CD4+ T cells from PBMCs. The sequence was obtained from a human donor with multiple sclerosis. This chain connects TRBV7-6 to TRBJ2-1; 11 bases agree with TRBD2. CDR3 coding DNA: TGTGCCAGCAGCTTAGCGGGGGGGACTAGCGGAGCCCCCTACAATGAGCAGTTCTTC. Translating it yields CASSLAGGTSGAPYNEQFF.